Shown below are 19 T cell receptor beta chains from a single sample sequenced in a study of OX40 agonist ivuxolimab in advanced cancers. Generated by immunoSEQ multiplex PCR, the TCRdb table keeps only in-frame clones and is missing some. Among approximately 76,000 clones, around 85% were seen once, and the ten largest hold around 5.5%. The sequences come from CD4+ or CD8+ T cells sorted from blood, collected in a trial of the OX40 agonist ivuxolimab. These receptor sequences come from an adult with an advanced solid tumor such as melanoma, head and neck, liver or kidney cancer.

The chain is built from TRBV4-1 and TRBJ1-2; no firm D call. V dropped 0 bases and J dropped 4 bases, with 9 bases sitting between them. The CDR3 runs 14 residues. Germline V gene lookup returns CDR1 MGHRA and CDR2 YSYEKL. The CDR3 region has the DNA TGCGCCAGCAGCCAAGATAGTATAGTCTATGGCTACACCTTC. The encoded protein is CASSQDSIVYGYTF.

The rearrangement links TRBV6-1 to TRBJ2-7; TRBD2 matches at 8 bases. The CDR3 extends over 14 amino acids. Germline V gives CDR1 MNHNS, CDR2 SASEGT. V lost 0 bases, J lost 3 bases, and 1 base stayed unmatched. CDR3 in DNA: TGTGCCAGCAGTGAAGCAACTAGCGGCTACGAGCAGTACTTC. Its protein is CASSEATSGYEQYF.

The rearrangement links TRBV7-6 to TRBJ2-7; 10 nucleotides match TRBD2. The germline V gene has CDR1 SGHVS and CDR2 FNYEAQ. The CDR3 length is 16 residues. Trimming cost V 1 base and J 0 bases; bases outside gene matches: 3. The CDR3 DNA follows: TGTGCCAGCAGCTTAGGGACTAGCGGAAGCTCCTACGAGCAGTACTTC. Translating it yields CASSLGTSGSSYEQYF.

The V and J genes are TRBV4-2 and TRBJ1-6, with D unclear. V was clipped by 1 base and J by 8 bases, with 15 bases between them. The germline V gene has CDR1 LGHNA and CDR2 YNFKEQ. The CDR3 consists of 16 residues. The DNA for the CDR3 is TGTGCCAGCAGCCAAGGAGGATACGGGCAGGATTCACCCCTCCACTTT. Its translation: CASSQGGYGQDSPLHF.

The DNA for the CDR3 is TGCGCCAGCAGCTTGCGCAGGGGCGCGAACACTGAAGCTTTCTTT. Protein sequence: CASSLRRGANTEAFF. The rearrangement uses TRBV5-1 and TRBJ1-1, with D perhaps matching TRBD1 (6 bases). V was cut by 1 base and J by 1 base, with 11 bases left in between. CDR3 size: 15 residues. Germline CDR1 is SGHRS and CDR2 is YFSETQ. Filled out from reference TRBV5-1 and TRBJ1-1, the complete variable domain reads KAGVTQTPRYLIKTRGQQVTLSCSPISGHRSVSWYQQTPGQGLQFLFEYFSETQRNKGNFPGRFSGRQFSNSRSEMNVSTLELGDSALYLCASSLRRGANTEAFFGQGTRLTVV.

The chain is built from TRBV4-3 and TRBJ1-1; D gene unclear. The length of the CDR3 is 15 residues. Trimming pared 1 base from V and 3 bases from J, leaving 12 bases between. CDR1 is LGHNA, CDR2 YSLEER, per germline. The CDR3 sequence: CASSQGRGGDTEAFF. The DNA for the CDR3 is TGCGCCAGCAGCCAAGGGCGTGGTGGGGACACTGAAGCTTTCTTT.

The chain is built from TRBV27 and TRBJ2-7; 10 nucleotides match TRBD1. There are 15 residues in the CDR3. Trimming at V came to 5 bases and at J to 2 bases, leaving 6 bases not matched to a gene. The V gene's germline CDR1 is MNHEY and CDR2 SMNVEV (reference sequence). CDR3 nucleotides: TGTGCCAGCAGTCTAACCGGGACAGGGGCCTACGAGCAGTACTTC. As protein: CASSLTGTGAYEQYF.

The V gene is TRBV6-1, the J gene TRBJ2-7; D unresolved. V was cut by 0 bases and J by 3 bases, with 6 bases left in between. Germline V gene data show CDR1 as MNHNS and CDR2 as SASEGT. The CDR3 is 13 amino acids. The CDR3 bases are TGTGCCAGCAGTGAAGCGCGCGGCTACGAGCAGTACTTC. This codes for CASSEARGYEQYF.

The genes are TRBV5-8 and TRBJ1-5; TRBD1 is a possible D gene (6 bases). The V gene lost 0 bases and the J gene lost 6 bases, with 16 bases spanning the gap. The CDR3 runs 16 residues. Germline CDR1 SGHTS, CDR2 YDEGEE. The CDR3 nucleotides read TGTGCCAGCAGCTTGGGCGGGCGGGGGGCTCGTCAGCCCCAGCATTTT. Translating gives CASSLGGRGARQPQHF.

The V and J genes are TRBV13 and TRBJ2-7, with D perhaps matching TRBD2 (5 bases). CDR1 is PRHDT, CDR2 FYEKMQ, per germline (reference sequence). V lost 1 base to trimming and J lost 2 bases, with 12 bases between them. The CDR3 consists of 15 residues. The DNA of the CDR3 is TGTGCCAGCAGCTTAGCAACGGGGATCCCCTACGAGCAGTACTTC. It is translated as CASSLATGIPYEQYF. Full variable domain (outside the CDR3, taken from reference TRBV13 and TRBJ2-7): AAGVIQSPRHLIKEKRETATLKCYPIPRHDTVYWYQQGPGQDPQFLISFYEKMQSDKGSIPDRFSAQQFSDYHSELNMSSLELGDSALYFCASSLATGIPYEQYFGPGTRLTVT.

The chain joins TRBV7-9 to TRBJ1-2; tentatively, D is TRBD1 (5 bases). This CDR3 is built from 15 residues. V lost 1 base to trimming and J lost 4 bases, with 13 bases between them. Germline CDR1 is SEHNR and CDR2 is FQNEAQ (reference sequence). For the CDR3, the DNA is TGTGCCAGCAGCTTAGGACAGTTATCTCCCTATGGCTACACCTTC. Translating gives CASSLGQLSPYGYTF.

The chain is built from TRBV5-1 and TRBJ2-7, with 8 bases identical to TRBD1. J was trimmed by 5 bases and V by 2 bases; bases with no gene match: 9. CDR1 and CDR2 (germline): SGHRS, YFSETQ. The CDR3 is made up of 15 amino acids. CDR3 loop: CASSFKRTGINEQYF. Written as DNA, the CDR3 is TGCGCCAGCAGCTTTAAGCGGACAGGGATTAACGAGCAGTACTTC.

This clone was observed a single time. The chain combines TRBV15 with TRBJ1-2; 7 bases agree with TRBD1. Germline CDR1 is LNHNV and CDR2 is YYDKDF (reference sequence). There are 14 residues in the CDR3. V lost 4 bases and J lost 2; bases outside the gene matches: 4. The CDR3 nucleotides read TGTGCCACCAGCACCGGGACAGCGAACTATGGCTACACCTTC. This encodes CATSTGTANYGYTF.

The V call is TRBV13, the J call TRBJ1-2, with D uncertain. CDR1 is PRHDT and CDR2 is FYEKMQ in the germline V gene (reference sequence). CDR3 length: 11 amino acids. Between the trimmed V and J ends, which lost 3 bases and 5 bases, there was a span of 4 bases. CDR3 sequence reads: CASSLEYGYTF. The CDR3 DNA sequence: TGTGCCAGCAGCTTGGAGTATGGCTACACCTTC.

The chain employs TRBV7-2 and TRBJ2-7; the match to TRBD1 covers 11 bases. CDR3 length: 16 amino acids. Per the germline V gene, CDR1 is SGHTA and CDR2 is FQGNSA. Trimming at V came to 4 bases and at J to 6 bases, leaving 11 bases not matched to a gene. CDR3 in amino acids: CASSSPRDRGILEQYF. CDR3 nucleotides: TGTGCCAGCAGCTCACCCCGGGACAGGGGGATCCTCGAGCAGTACTTC.

The chain carries TRBV19 and TRBJ2-7; a weak D match, TRBD1 (6 bases). The CDR3 loop spans 13 amino acids. Trimming left V 5 bases short and J 6 bases short, with 14 bases between. Germline loops: CDR1 LNHDA, CDR2 SQIVND (reference sequence). In nucleotides, the CDR3 is TGTGCCAGTAGTTCCAGGGGCACGGGCGAGCAGTACTTC. Residues: CASSSRGTGEQYF.

This clone was seen once. The rearrangement links TRBV5-6 to TRBJ2-3; D might be TRBD1 (5 bases). The V gene's germline CDR1 is SGHDT and CDR2 YYEEEE. V lost 4 bases and J 2 bases, leaving 20 bases between the germline ends. This CDR3 spans 17 amino acids. CDR3 residues: CASSPQPRVHHTDTQYF. The DNA of the CDR3 is TGTGCCAGCAGCCCCCAGCCCAGGGTCCACCACACAGATACGCAGTATTTT.

The count of this clone is one. This chain's CDR3 is CASSFSRDQPQHF. The CDR3, as DNA: TGTGCCAGCAGCTTCAGCAGGGACCAGCCCCAGCATTTT. The rearrangement uses TRBV7-9 and TRBJ1-5, with D possibly TRBD1 on 5 matching bases. Trimming stripped 3 bases from V and 7 bases from J, with 10 bases between. This CDR3 spans 13 amino acids. The V gene's germline CDR1 is SEHNR and CDR2 FQNEAQ (reference sequence).

V gene TRBV11-2 combines with J gene TRBJ2-2; unclear D gene. CDR3 length equals 14 residues. Germline lookup yields CDR1 SGHAT and CDR2 FQNNGV. Trimming cost V 3 bases and J 6 bases, with 11 bases left between them. CDR3 nucleotide sequence: TGTGCCAGCAGCTTGGCTACAGTTTCCGGGGAGCTGTTTTTT. Translation gives CASSLATVSGELFF.